This T cell receptor (beta chain) was sequenced during a study of T cells in Graves' hyperthyroidism and ophthalmopathy. The study, taken as a whole, reports: Most thyroid clonotypes that were expanded above 0.001 also turned up in blood.

The germline gives CDR1 SGHDN, CDR2 FVKESK. The CDR3 covers 13 residues. Researchers took RNA transcripts and amplified the TCR beta CDR3 regions from them. An initial round of RT-PCR targeting the TCR CDR3 relied on the HTBI primer set. Via MiXCR, TCRdb re-called the multiplex PCR reads, giving one row per CDR3 protein. This sample carries 150,000 to 200,000 distinct CDR3 sequences, over 8% of them seen once, and the ten largest clones take around 21%. On this clonotype: Its antigen is unidentified. A read error may account for a junction end that differs from germline.

This sequence joins TRBV14 and TRBJ1-4; no clear D. The clonotype comes from a woman between 18 and 30 years old with Graves' hyperthyroidism that later progressed to Graves' ophthalmopathy. Sequencing used blood. In DNA, the CDR3 is TGTACCAGCAGCCGCGGAAACTTGGAAAAACTGTTTTTT. Protein: CTSSRGNLEKLFF.